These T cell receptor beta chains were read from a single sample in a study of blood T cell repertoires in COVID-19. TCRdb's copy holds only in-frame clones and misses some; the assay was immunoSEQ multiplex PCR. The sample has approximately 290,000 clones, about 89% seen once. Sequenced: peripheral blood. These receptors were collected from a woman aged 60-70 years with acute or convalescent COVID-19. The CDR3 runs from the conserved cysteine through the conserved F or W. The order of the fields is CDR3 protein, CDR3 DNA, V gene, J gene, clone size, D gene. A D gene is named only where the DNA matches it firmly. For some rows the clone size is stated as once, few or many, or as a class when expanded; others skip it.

CDR3: CASRSSGTSTDTQYF; DNA: TGTGCCAGCAGAAGTAGCGGAACTAGCACAGATACGCAGTATTTT; V: TRBV6-5; J: TRBJ2-3; size: few; D: -
CDR3: CSASARVTVGEKLFF; DNA: TGCAGTGCTAGTGCCAGGGTAACAGTCGGTGAAAAACTGTTTTTT; V: TRBV20-1; J: TRBJ1-4; size: -; D: -
CDR3: CASSSTGIYGYTF; DNA: TGCGCCAGCAGCTCGACAGGGATCTATGGCTACACCTTC; V: TRBV5-1; J: TRBJ1-2; size: -; D: TRBD1
CDR3: CASSRDRALNEQFF; DNA: TGTGCCAGCAGCCGGGACAGGGCTCTCAATGAGCAGTTCTTC; V: TRBV6-2/TRBV6-3; J: TRBJ2-1; size: -; D: TRBD1
CDR3: CAISESGGNQPQHF; DNA: TGTGCCATCAGTGAGTCAGGGGGCAATCAGCCCCAGCATTTT; V: TRBV10-3; J: TRBJ1-5; size: few; D: -
CDR3: CASSLVGDRGIYNEQFF; DNA: TGTGCCAGCAGCTTAGTGGGGGACAGGGGGATCTACAATGAGCAGTTCTTC; V: TRBV13; J: TRBJ2-1; size: once; D: TRBD1
CDR3: CASQRQINEKLFF; DNA: TGTGCCAGCCAGCGGCAGATCAATGAAAAACTGTTTTTT; V: TRBV6-5; J: TRBJ1-4; size: -; D: -
CDR3: CASSEYRGQEPQHF; DNA: TGTGCCAGCAGTGAATACAGGGGGCAAGAGCCCCAGCATTTT; V: TRBV2; J: TRBJ1-5; size: -; D: TRBD1
CDR3: CASSIINSQGNEQFF; DNA: TGTGCCAGTAGTATCATCAATTCACAGGGAAATGAGCAGTTCTTC; V: TRBV19; J: TRBJ2-1; size: once; D: -
CDR3: CASSLELAGQETQYF; DNA: TGTGCCAGCAGCTTGGAACTAGCGGGGCAAGAGACCCAGTACTTC; V: TRBV5-4; J: TRBJ2-5; size: -; D: TRBD2
CDR3: CASTYPRDSLHWRGYTF; DNA: TGTGCCAGTACTTATCCACGGGACAGCCTCCACTGGCGGGGCTACACCTTC; V: TRBV19; J: TRBJ1-2; size: -; D: TRBD1